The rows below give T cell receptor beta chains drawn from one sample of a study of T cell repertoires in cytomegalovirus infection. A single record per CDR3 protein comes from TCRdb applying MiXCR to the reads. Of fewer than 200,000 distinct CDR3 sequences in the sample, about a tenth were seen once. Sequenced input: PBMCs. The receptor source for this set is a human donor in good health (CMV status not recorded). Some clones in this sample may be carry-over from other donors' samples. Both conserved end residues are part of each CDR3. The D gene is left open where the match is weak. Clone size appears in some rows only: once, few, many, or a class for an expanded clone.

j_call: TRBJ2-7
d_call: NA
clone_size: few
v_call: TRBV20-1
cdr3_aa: CSASPASGDGYEQYF
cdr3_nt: TGCAGTGCTAGCCCCGCGAGCGGAGACGGGTACGAGCAGTACTTC

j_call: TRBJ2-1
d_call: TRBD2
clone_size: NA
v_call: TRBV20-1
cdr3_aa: CSAYGHGTSGRESSYNEQFF
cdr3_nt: TGCAGTGCCTATGGCCATGGGACTAGCGGGAGGGAAAGCTCCTACAATGAGCAGTTCTTC

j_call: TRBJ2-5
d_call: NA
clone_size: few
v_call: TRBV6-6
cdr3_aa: CASRPGLEGAQYF
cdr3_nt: TGTGCCAGCAGGCCGGGACTCGAGGGAGCCCAGTACTTC

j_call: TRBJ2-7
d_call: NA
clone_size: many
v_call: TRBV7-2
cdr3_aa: CASTTIGTMSYEQYF
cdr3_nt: TGTGCCAGCACCACAATCGGGACAATGTCCTACGAGCAGTACTTC

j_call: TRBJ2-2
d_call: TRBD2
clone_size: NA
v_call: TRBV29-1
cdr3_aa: CSVERSGSVAGELFF
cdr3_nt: TGCAGCGTTGAAAGGAGCGGGAGTGTCGCCGGGGAGCTGTTTTTT

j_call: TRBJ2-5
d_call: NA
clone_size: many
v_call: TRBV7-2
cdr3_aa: CASSSKRARETQYF
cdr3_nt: TGTGCCAGCAGCTCGAAGCGGGCTCGGGAGACCCAGTACTTC

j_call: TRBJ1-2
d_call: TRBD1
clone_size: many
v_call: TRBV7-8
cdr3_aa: CASSLVGGTGNYGYTF
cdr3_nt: TGTGCCAGCAGCTTAGTAGGCGGGACAGGGAATTATGGCTACACCTTC

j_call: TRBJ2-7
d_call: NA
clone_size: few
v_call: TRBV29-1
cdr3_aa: CSAGPEAYEQYF
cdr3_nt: TGCAGCGCGGGACCCGAAGCCTACGAGCAGTACTTC

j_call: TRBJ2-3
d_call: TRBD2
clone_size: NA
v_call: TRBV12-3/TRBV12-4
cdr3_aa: CASSDRLAGAGGTDTQYF
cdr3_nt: TGTGCCAGCAGTGACCGACTAGCGGGGGCCGGGGGGACAGATACGCAGTATTTT

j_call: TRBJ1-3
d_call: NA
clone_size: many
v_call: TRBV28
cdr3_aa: CASSSPGGPAGNTIYF
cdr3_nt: TGTGCCAGCAGTTCACCTGGAGGACCTGCCGGAAACACCATATATTTT

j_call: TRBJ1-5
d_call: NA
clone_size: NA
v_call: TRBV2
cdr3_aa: CASSLQGLGSQHF
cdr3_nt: TGTGCCAGCAGTCTACAGGGTTTGGGGTCCCAGCATTTT

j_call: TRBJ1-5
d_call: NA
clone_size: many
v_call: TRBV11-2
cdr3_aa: CASSKSRGSNQPQHF
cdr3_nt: TGTGCCAGCAGCAAAAGCCGGGGGAGTAATCAGCCCCAGCATTTT

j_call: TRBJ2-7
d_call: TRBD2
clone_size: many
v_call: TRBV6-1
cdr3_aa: CASGSTSGTYPTYEQYF
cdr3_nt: TGTGCCAGCGGATCGACTAGCGGGACCTATCCGACCTACGAGCAGTACTTC

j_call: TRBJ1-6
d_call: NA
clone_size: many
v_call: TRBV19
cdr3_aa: CASRPDSFYNSPLHF
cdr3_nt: TGTGCCAGTAGGCCGGACAGCTTCTATAATTCACCCCTCCACTTT

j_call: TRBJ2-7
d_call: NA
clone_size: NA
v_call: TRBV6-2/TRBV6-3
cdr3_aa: CASSYSGGTYEQYF
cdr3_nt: TGTGCCAGCAGTTACTCTGGCGGTACCTACGAGCAGTACTTC

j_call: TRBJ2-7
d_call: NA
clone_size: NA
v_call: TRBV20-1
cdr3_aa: CSARVPGYEQYF
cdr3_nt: TGCAGTGCTAGAGTTCCTGGTTACGAGCAGTACTTC

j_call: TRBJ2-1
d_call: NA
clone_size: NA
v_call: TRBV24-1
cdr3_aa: CATSDFSGSNEQFF
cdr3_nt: TGTGCCACCAGTGATTTTTCGGGGTCCAATGAGCAGTTCTTC

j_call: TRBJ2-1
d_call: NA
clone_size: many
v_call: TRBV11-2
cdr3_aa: CASSLGTTTGGEQFF
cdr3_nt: TGTGCCAGCAGCTTAGGAACTACCACCGGGGGTGAGCAGTTCTTC

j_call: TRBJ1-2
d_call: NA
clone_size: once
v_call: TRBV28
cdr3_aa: CASSLGSGAYGYTF
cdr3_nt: TGTGCCAGCAGCTTAGGTTCAGGGGCCTATGGCTACACCTTC

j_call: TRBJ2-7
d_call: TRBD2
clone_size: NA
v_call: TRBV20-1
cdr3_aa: CSASSAFAGGPSREQYF
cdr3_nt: TGCAGTGCTAGTTCGGCGTTCGCGGGAGGGCCTTCTCGGGAGCAGTACTTC

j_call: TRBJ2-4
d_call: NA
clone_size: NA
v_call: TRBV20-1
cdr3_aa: CSARSTAVAKNIQYF
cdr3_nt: TGCAGTGCTAGGTCTACGGCAGTAGCCAAAAACATTCAGTACTTC

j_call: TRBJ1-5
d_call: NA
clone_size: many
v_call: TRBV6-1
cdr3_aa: CASSEGRGNQPQHF
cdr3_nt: TGTGCCAGCAGTGAAGGTAGGGGCAATCAGCCCCAGCATTTT

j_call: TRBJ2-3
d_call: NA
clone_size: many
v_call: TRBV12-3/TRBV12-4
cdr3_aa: CASSAGLFTDTQYF
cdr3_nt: TGTGCCAGCAGTGCCGGACTGTTCACAGATACGCAGTATTTT

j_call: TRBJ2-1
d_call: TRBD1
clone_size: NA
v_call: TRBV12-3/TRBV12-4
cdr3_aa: CASSPGQGWQFF
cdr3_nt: TGTGCCAGCAGTCCAGGACAGGGTTGGCAGTTCTTC

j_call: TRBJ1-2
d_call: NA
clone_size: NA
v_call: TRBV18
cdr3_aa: CDSSPRRGMYYGYTF
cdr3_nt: TGTGACAGCTCCCCCCGCCGGGGGATGTACTATGGCTACACCTTC

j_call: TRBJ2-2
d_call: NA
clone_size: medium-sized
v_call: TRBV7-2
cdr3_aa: CASSLRLGWTGELFF
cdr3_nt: TGTGCCAGCAGCTTAAGGCTAGGTTGGACCGGGGAGCTGTTTTTT

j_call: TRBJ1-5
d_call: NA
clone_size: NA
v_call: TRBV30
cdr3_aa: CAWSTPDSLNQPQHF
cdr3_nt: TGTGCCTGGAGTACCCCCGACAGCTTAAATCAGCCCCAGCATTTT

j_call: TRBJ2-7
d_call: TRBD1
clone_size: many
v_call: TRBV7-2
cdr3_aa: CASSQMQGAITILGQYF
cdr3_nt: TGTGCCAGCAGCCAGATGCAGGGGGCAATTACGATTTTAGGGCAGTACTTC

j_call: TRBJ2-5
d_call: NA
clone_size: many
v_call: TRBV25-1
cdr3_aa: CASTTAQETQYF
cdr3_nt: TGTGCCAGCACCACCGCACAAGAGACCCAGTACTTC